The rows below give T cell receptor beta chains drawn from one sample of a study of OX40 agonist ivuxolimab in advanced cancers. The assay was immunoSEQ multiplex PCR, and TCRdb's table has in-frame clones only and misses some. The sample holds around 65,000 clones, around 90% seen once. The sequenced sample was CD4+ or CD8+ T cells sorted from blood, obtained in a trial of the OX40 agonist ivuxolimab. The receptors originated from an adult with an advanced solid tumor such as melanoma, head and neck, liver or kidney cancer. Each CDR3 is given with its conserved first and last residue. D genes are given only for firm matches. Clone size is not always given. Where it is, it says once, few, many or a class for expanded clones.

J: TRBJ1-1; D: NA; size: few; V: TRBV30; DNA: TGTGCCTGGACCAGGGTTGAGGGCACTGAAGCTTTCTTT; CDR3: CAWTRVEGTEAFF
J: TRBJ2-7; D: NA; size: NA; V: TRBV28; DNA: TGTGCCAGCACCCTCGGGGGGCTCATCTACGAGCAGTACTTC; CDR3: CASTLGGLIYEQYF
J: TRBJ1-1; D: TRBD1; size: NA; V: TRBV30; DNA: TGTGCCTGGAGCCGACAGGGGAACACTGAAGCTTTCTTT; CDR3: CAWSRQGNTEAFF
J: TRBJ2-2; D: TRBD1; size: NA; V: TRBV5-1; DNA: TGCGCCAGCAGCGCCCGGACAGGGGAGAGCACCGGGGAGCTGTTTTTT; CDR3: CASSARTGESTGELFF
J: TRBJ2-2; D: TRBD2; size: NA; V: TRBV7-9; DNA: TGTGCCAGCAGCCTCAAGGGGGCTAGCGGGAGGGGCACCGGGGAGCTGTTTTTT; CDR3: CASSLKGASGRGTGELFF
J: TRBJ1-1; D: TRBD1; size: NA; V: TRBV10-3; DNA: TGTGCCATCAGTACGGACAGGGGCGGTTCTGAAGCTTTCTTT; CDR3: CAISTDRGGSEAFF
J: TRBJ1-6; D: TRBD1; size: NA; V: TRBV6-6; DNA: TGTGCCAGCAGCACCGTTGGACAGGGGGCCTCACCCCTCCACTTT; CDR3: CASSTVGQGASPLHF
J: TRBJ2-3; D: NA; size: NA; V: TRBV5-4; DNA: TGTGCCAGCAGCTCCCAGATTTCCGGGCTGCAAGATACGCAGTATTTT; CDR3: CASSSQISGLQDTQYF
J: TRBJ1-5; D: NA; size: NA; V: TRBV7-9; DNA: TGTGCCAGCAGCTTAGCTGGTGGTAGCAATCAGCCCCAGCATTTT; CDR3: CASSLAGGSNQPQHF
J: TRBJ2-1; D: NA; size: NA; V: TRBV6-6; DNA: TGTGCCACGGGGGAGTGGCCCGGAGCCCCTCGGGAGCAGTTCTTC; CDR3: CATGEWPGAPREQFF
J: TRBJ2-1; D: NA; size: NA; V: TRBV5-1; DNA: TGCGCCAGCAGCGCCCCCGGGGGTGGCCCTTACAATGAGCAGTTCTTC; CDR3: CASSAPGGGPYNEQFF
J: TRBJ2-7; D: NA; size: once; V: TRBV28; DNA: TGTGCCAGCAGCCCCCGACAGGTGGTCGAGCAGTACTTC; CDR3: CASSPRQVVEQYF
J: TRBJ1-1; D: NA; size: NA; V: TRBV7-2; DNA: TGTGCCAGCAGCTCGGAGCTACCGCTGGGAGCTTTCTTT; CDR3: CASSSELPLGAFF
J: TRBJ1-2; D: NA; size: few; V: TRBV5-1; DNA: TGCGCCAGCAGCCCTGAGGTAGGAAACTATGGCTACACCTTC; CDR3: CASSPEVGNYGYTF
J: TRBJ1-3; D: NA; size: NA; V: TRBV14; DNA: TGTGCCAGCAGCCATCTCGGGACAATCTCTGGAAACACCATATATTTT; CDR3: CASSHLGTISGNTIYF
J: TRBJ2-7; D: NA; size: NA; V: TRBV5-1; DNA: TGCGCCAGCAGCTCCGGTACCCAAGTTTCCGAGCAGTACTTC; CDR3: CASSSGTQVSEQYF
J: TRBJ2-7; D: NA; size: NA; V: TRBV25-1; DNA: TGTGCCAGCAGTGAATTGCAGACCTCCTACGAGCAGTACTTC; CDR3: CASSELQTSYEQYF
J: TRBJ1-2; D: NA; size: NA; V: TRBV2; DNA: TGTGCCAGCAGAGCCGACATTAACTATGGCTACACCTTC; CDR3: CASRADINYGYTF
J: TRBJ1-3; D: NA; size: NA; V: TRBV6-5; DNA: TGTGCCAGCGGTGGACAGCGCTCTGGAAACACCATATATTTT; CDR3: CASGGQRSGNTIYF
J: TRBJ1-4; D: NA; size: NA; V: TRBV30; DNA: TGTGCCTGGAGTGCAACAGGGTTC; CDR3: CAWSATGF
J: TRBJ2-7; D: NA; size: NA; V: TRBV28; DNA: TGTGCCAGCAGTTCGTCACGGGGCTACGAGCAGTACTTC; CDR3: CASSSSRGYEQYF
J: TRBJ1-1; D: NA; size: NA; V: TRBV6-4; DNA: TGTGCCAGCCGGGACAACCTAAAGAGCACTGAAGCTTTCTTT; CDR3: CASRDNLKSTEAFF
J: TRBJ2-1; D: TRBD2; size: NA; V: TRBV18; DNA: TGTGCCAGCTCACCGACGCGACTAGCGGACAATGAGCAGTTCTTC; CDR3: CASSPTRLADNEQFF
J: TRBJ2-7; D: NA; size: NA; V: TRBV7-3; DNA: TGTGCCAGCAGCCCCGATTTGGGGGCATTCTACGAGCAGTACTTC; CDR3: CASSPDLGAFYEQYF
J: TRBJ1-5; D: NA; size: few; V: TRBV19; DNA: TGTGCCAGCTCGAAACAGGAATATAGCAATCAGCCCCAGCATTTT; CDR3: CASSKQEYSNQPQHF
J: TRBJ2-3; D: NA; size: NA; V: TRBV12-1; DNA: TGTGCCAGCAGCGGAAGCACAGATACGCAGTATTTT; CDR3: CASSGSTDTQYF
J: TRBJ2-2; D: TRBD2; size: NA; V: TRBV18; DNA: TGTGCCAGCTCCCCGGGAGGGAGATCCACCGGGGAGCTGTTTTTT; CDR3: CASSPGGRSTGELFF
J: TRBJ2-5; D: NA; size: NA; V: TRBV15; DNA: TGTGCCACCAGCAGAGACAGGGGAGAGACCCAGTACTTC; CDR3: CATSRDRGETQYF
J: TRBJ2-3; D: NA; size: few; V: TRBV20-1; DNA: TGCAGTGCTAGCCCTTCGGATACGCAGTATTTT; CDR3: CSASPSDTQYF
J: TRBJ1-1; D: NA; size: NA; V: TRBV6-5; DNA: TGTGCCAGCAGTTACTCGCACGGGGTCCTTGAAGCTTTCTTT; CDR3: CASSYSHGVLEAFF
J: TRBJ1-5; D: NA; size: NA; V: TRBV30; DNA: TGTGCCTGGAGCGAACAACTTAGCAATCAGCCCCAGCATTTT; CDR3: CAWSEQLSNQPQHF
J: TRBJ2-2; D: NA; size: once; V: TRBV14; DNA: TGTGCCAGCAGCCGGGGCCAATCTCCGGGCACCGGGGAGCTGTTTTTT; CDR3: CASSRGQSPGTGELFF
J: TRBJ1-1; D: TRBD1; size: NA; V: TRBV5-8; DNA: TGTGCCAGCAGCTTCATAGACAGGGGCCTGAACACTGAAGCTTTCTTT; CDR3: CASSFIDRGLNTEAFF
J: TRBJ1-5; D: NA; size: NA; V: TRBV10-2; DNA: TGCGCCAGCAGTCAACAGGGAGGAAATCAGCCCCAGCATTTT; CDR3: CASSQQGGNQPQHF
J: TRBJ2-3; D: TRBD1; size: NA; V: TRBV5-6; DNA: TGTGCCAGCAGCTCCGGGACAGGGGTGGATACGCAGTATTTT; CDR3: CASSSGTGVDTQYF
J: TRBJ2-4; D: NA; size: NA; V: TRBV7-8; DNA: TGTGCCAGCAGCTTAGTCCAGAAGGGAAACATAGCCAAAAACATTCAGTACTTC; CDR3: CASSLVQKGNIAKNIQYF
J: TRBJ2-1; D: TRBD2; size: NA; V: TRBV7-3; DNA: TGTGCCAGCAGCTTAACGTGGGGACTACCTAACAATGAGCAGTTCTTC; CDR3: CASSLTWGLPNNEQFF
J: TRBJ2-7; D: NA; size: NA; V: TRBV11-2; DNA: TGTGCCAGCAGCTTAGTAATCCAGGATCTCTCCTACGAGCAGTACTTC; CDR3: CASSLVIQDLSYEQYF
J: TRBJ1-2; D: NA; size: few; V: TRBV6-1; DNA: TGTGCCAGCAGTGATACGGGCGGCTATGGCTACACCTTC; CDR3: CASSDTGGYGYTF
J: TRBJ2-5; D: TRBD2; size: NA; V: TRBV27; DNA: TGTGCCAGCAGTAACAGCCCCCTAGCGGGAGGGAGACAAGAGACCCAGTACTTC; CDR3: CASSNSPLAGGRQETQYF
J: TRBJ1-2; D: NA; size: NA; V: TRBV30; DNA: TGTGCCTGGAGTGCGGACGGCGGGGCTGGCTACACCTTC; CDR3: CAWSADGGAGYTF
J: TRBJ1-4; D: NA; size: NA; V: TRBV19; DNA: TGTGCCAGTAGTCCTACGGTATTTGCAACTAATGAAAAACTGTTTTTT; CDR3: CASSPTVFATNEKLFF
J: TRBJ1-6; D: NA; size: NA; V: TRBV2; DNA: TGTGCCAGCAGACAGACTCTTAATTCACCCCTCCACTTT; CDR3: CASRQTLNSPLHF
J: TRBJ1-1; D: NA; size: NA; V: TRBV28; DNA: TGTGCCAGCAGTTACCCAGGGTTTTTGAACACTGAAGCTTTCTTT; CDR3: CASSYPGFLNTEAFF
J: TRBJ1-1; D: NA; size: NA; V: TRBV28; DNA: TGTGCCAGCAGCCCTCGCACTGAAGCTTTCTTT; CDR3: CASSPRTEAFF
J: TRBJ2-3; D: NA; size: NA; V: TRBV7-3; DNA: TGTGCCAGCAGCCCCTTTCGGACAGATACGCAGTATTTT; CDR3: CASSPFRTDTQYF
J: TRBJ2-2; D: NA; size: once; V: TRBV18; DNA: TGTGCCAGCTCACCCAACACCGGGGAGCTGTTTTTT; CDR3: CASSPNTGELFF
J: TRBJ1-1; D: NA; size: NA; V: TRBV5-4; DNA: TGTGCCAGCAGCTTGGACCCAGGGAGTTGGAACACTGAAGCTTTCTTT; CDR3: CASSLDPGSWNTEAFF
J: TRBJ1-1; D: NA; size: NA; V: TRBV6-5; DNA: TGTGCCAGCAGTTTCGCAGCGGGGGCGAATACTGAAGCTTTCTTT; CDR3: CASSFAAGANTEAFF
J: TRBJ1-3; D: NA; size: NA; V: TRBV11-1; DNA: TGTGCCAGCAGCTTTGCCTCTGGAAACACCATATATTTT; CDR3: CASSFASGNTIYF
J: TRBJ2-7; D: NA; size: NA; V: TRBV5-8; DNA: TGTGCCAGCACCCTTGACCGGGGCCCCACAAAGCAGTACTTC; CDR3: CASTLDRGPTKQYF
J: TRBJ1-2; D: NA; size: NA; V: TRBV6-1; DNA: TGTGCCAGCTTGGGACACCAGAACTATGGCTACACCTTC; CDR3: CASLGHQNYGYTF
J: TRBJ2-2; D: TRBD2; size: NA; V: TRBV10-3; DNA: TGTGCCATCAGTGAGGGGAGGGTGTCGGAGCTGTTTTTT; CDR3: CAISEGRVSELFF
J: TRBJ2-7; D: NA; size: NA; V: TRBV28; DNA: TGTGCCAGCAGTTTAATATTCCCCTACGAGCAGTACTTC; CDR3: CASSLIFPYEQYF
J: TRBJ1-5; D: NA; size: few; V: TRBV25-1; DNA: TGTGCCAGCAGTGAATATTATAGCAATCAGCCCCAGCATTTT; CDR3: CASSEYYSNQPQHF